Presented here are 31 T cell receptor beta chains from one specimen sequenced in a study of blood T cell repertoires in COVID-19 (dated by TCRdb to 2018 to 2020). Library method: the immunoSEQ multiplex PCR assay. TCRdb's version of the immuneACCESS table is confined to in-frame rearrangements and falls short of the full clone set. An unresolved V gene accounts for under half of the shortfall where checked; the remainder is of unknown origin. The sample table holds about 160,000 clones, of which approximately 93% were seen once. Clones ranked in the top ten supply around 2% of the sample. Sequenced material: peripheral blood. These receptors all come from a woman aged 60 to 75 with COVID-19, enrolled during active disease.

V is TRBV15 and J is TRBJ1-1; tentative D call: TRBD1 (6 bases). Trimming removed 4 bases at V and 1 base at J, with 13 bases between. The CDR3 length is 15 residues. CDR1 is LNHNV and CDR2 is YYDKDF in the germline V gene (reference sequence). Here the CDR3 DNA reads TGTGCCACCAGCACCGAGGGACACAAGAACACTGAAGCTTTCTTT. Its translation is CATSTEGHKNTEAFF.

The chain uses TRBV18 and TRBJ1-1; the D gene is possibly TRBD1 (5 bases). CDR1 KGHSH and CDR2 LQKENI come from the germline V gene. The CDR3 contains 14 residues. Trimming took 6 bases from V and 3 from J, leaving 14 bases between them. CDR3 nucleotides: TGTGCCAGCTCCCTTTCATCGGGGGACACTGAAGCTTTCTTT. Its translation is CASSLSSGDTEAFF.

The genes are TRBV18 and TRBJ2-7; TRBD1 agrees at 12 bases. CDR3 length equals 16 residues. V gave up 3 bases and J gave up 5 bases; unmatched junction bases: 8. Germline V gene data show CDR1 as KGHSH and CDR2 as LQKENI. CDR3 in DNA: TGTGCCAGCTCACCTCCTACCGGGACAGGGGGCGACGAGCAGTACTTC. As protein: CASSPPTGTGGDEQYF.

Points on this clone: This CDR3 is also generated by other DNA sequences in the sample. This rearrangement joins TRBV10-2 to TRBJ2-5; D is perhaps TRBD2 (5 bases). V dropped 4 bases and J dropped 1 base, with 10 bases sitting between them. The CDR3 extends over 14 amino acids. Germline V gene data show CDR1 as WSHSY and CDR2 as SAAADI. The CDR3 reads CASSVVGSQETQYF. The CDR3 region has the DNA TGCGCCAGCAGTGTCGTTGGGAGCCAAGAGACCCAGTACTTC.

The chain couples TRBV7-2 to TRBJ1-6; TRBD1 agrees at 9 bases. CDR3 size: 15 residues. The ends lost 5 bases at V and 7 bases at J; junction bases unmatched: 6. In germline, CDR1 is SGHTA, CDR2 FQGNSA. The CDR3 DNA sequence: TGTGCCAGCAGCGCAAGGGACAGGGCGAATTCACCCCTCCACTTT. Protein: CASSARDRANSPLHF.

Concerning this clone: The sample carries other DNA sequences with the same CDR3. The chain links TRBV19 to TRBJ2-7; possibly TRBD1 for D (5 bases). V was cut by 9 bases and J by 2 bases, with 8 bases left in between. The germline V gene encodes CDR1 LNHDA and CDR2 SQIVND (reference sequence). The CDR3 totals 11 residues. CDR3 residues: CASQGAYEQYF. DNA of the CDR3: TGTGCCAGCCAGGGTGCCTACGAGCAGTACTTC.

The chain couples TRBV5-4 to TRBJ1-1; weak D call: TRBD1 (6 bases). CDR3 length: 13 residues. With 3 bases removed from V and 6 bases from J, the gap between germline ends came to 12 bases. Germline assignment: CDR1 SGHNT and CDR2 YYREEE (reference sequence). The DNA of the CDR3 is TGTGCCAGCAGCTCTACAGGGTACCCTGAAGCTTTCTTT. Translation: CASSSTGYPEAFF.

The chain recombines TRBV5-6 with TRBJ1-6; D might be TRBD1 (5 bases). V was cut by 0 bases and J by 7 bases, with 14 bases left in between. CDR3 size: 16 residues. Germline V gene lookup returns CDR1 SGHDT and CDR2 YYEEEE. Written as DNA, the CDR3 is TGTGCCAGCAGCTTGGCAGGGTTAAGGCCCAATTCACCCCTCCACTTT. Protein sequence: CASSLAGLRPNSPLHF. Full variable domain (outside the CDR3, taken from reference TRBV5-6 and TRBJ1-6): DAGVTQSPTHLIKTRGQQVTLRCSPKSGHDTVSWYQQALGQGPQFIFQYYEEEERQRGNFPDRFSGHQFPNYSSELNVNALLLGDSALYLCASSLAGLRPNSPLHFGNGTRLTVT.

The V gene is TRBV15, the J gene TRBJ1-2; 7 bases agree with TRBD1. The CDR3 spans 14 residues. CDR1 LNHNV and CDR2 YYDKDF come from the germline V gene (reference sequence). J was trimmed by 2 bases and V by 2 bases; bases with no gene match: 2. CDR3 nucleotide sequence: TGTGCCACCAGCAGACAACAGGGGAACTATGGCTACACCTTC. Encoded protein: CATSRQQGNYGYTF.

The chain employs TRBV7-8 and TRBJ1-1; the match to TRBD1 covers 7 bases. Germline V lookup: CDR1 SGHVS, CDR2 FQNEAQ. CDR3 length equals 13 residues. With 5 bases clipped from V and 4 bases from J, the junction kept 4 bases outside the gene matches. This CDR3 is CASSAGGGTEAFF. As DNA, the CDR3 is TGTGCCAGCAGCGCAGGGGGAGGCACTGAAGCTTTCTTT. Full variable domain (rest looked up from reference TRBV7-8 and TRBJ1-1): GAGVSQSPRYKVAKRGQDVALRCDPISGHVSLFWYQQALGQGPEFLTYFQNEAQLDKSGLPSDRFFAERPEGSVSTLKIQRTQQEDSAVYLCASSAGGGTEAFFGQGTRLTVV.

This chain joins TRBV9 and TRBJ1-5, with D perhaps TRBD1 (6 bases). This CDR3 has 14 residues. Germline V lookup: CDR1 SGDLS, CDR2 YYNGEE. V lost 3 bases and J lost 6, with 13 bases in between. DNA of the CDR3: TGTGCCAGCAGCGCCGGGGACATCGTTCAGCCCCAGCATTTT. Amino acid sequence: CASSAGDIVQPQHF.

This sequence joins TRBV6-5 and TRBJ1-6; 10 positions match TRBD1. The V segment lost 0 bases and the J segment 10 bases; nucleotides outside the gene matches: 6. Per the germline V gene, CDR1 is MNHEY and CDR2 is SVGAGI. The CDR3 loop spans 16 amino acids. The CDR3 DNA follows: TGTGCCAGCAGTTACTCGATCGGACAGGGGGAATCACCCCTCCACTTT. Translation: CASSYSIGQGESPLHF.

The V call is TRBV7-2, the J call TRBJ2-7, with 7 positions matching TRBD1. CDR1 and CDR2 from the germline V gene are SGHTA and FQGNSA. The V gene end was trimmed by 7 bases and the J gene end by 7 bases; junction bases not matched to a gene: 10. The CDR3 runs to 13 residues. The CDR3 nucleotides are TGTGCCAGCAACAGGGGATCTGACTTAGAGCAGTACTTC. Translated: CASNRGSDLEQYF.

The rearrangement joins TRBV3-1 (or the pseudogene TRBV3-2) to TRBJ2-1; 7 nucleotides agree with TRBD2. With V trimmed by 1 base and J by 2 bases, 2 bases remained unmatched. The length of the CDR3 is 15 residues. Per the germline V gene, CDR1 is LGHDT and CDR2 is YNNKEL (reference sequence). The CDR3 loop reads CASSQVGGAYNEQFF. The CDR3 DNA reads as TGTGCCAGCAGCCAAGTGGGGGGGGCCTACAATGAGCAGTTCTTC.

In its sample, this clone was seen once. The gene calls are TRBV5-8 and TRBJ1-6, with 8 positions matching TRBD1. This CDR3 spans 15 amino acids. Germline V gene data show CDR1 as SGHTS and CDR2 as YDEGEE. Trimming removed 3 bases from V and 6 bases from J; junction bases left unmatched: 5. CDR3 protein: CASSWTGTVNSPLHF. DNA for the CDR3: TGTGCCAGCAGCTGGACAGGGACAGTTAATTCACCCCTCCACTTT. The full variable domain, completed using reference TRBV5-8 and TRBJ1-6, is EAGVTQSPTHLIKTRGQQATLRCSPISGHTSVYWYQQALGLGLQFLLWYDEGEERNRGNFPPRFSGRQFPNYSSELNVNALELEDSALYLCASSWTGTVNSPLHFGNGTRLTVT.

The chain couples TRBV5-1 to TRBJ2-1; 11 positions match TRBD1. Germline V gene sequence: CDR1 SGHRS, CDR2 YFSETQ. Trimming took 6 bases from V and 2 from J; bases not matched to a gene: 1. The CDR3 has 14 residues. The CDR3 DNA reads as TGCGCCAGCACGGGACAGGGGGCCTACAATGAGCAGTTCTTC. It encodes CASTGQGAYNEQFF.

This clone was seen more than once but under ten times. This chain links TRBV10-3 with TRBJ2-5; TRBD1 aligns across 7 bases. The CDR3 has 13 residues. V dropped 6 bases and J dropped 2; count of bases not matched to a gene: 3. Germline V lookup: CDR1 ENHRY, CDR2 SYGVKD. The DNA of the CDR3 is TGTGCCATCAGAGGGACAGAGCAAGAGACCCAGTACTTC. This codes for CAIRGTEQETQYF.

The sample holds one count of this clone. The chain combines TRBV11-2 with TRBJ1-1; tentatively, D is TRBD1 (5 bases). The V gene lost 3 bases and the J gene lost 0 bases, with 20 bases spanning the gap. This CDR3 has 18 amino acids. Germline V gene lookup returns CDR1 SGHAT and CDR2 FQNNGV. CDR3 nucleotide sequence: TGTGCCAGCAGCTTCCCTACAGGCAAGAGAAGGATGAACACTGAAGCTTTCTTT. Amino acid sequence: CASSFPTGKRRMNTEAFF.

The chain is built from TRBV6-5 and TRBJ1-4, with TRBD1 identical over 7 bases. The CDR3 spans 13 residues. Looked up from germline, CDR1 is MNHEY and CDR2 is SVGAGI. After removal of 6 bases from V and 6 bases from J, the junction contained 4 bases not matched to a gene. For the CDR3, the DNA is TGTGCCAGCAGATCGACAGGGTATGAAAAACTGTTTTTT. As protein: CASRSTGYEKLFF.

The rearrangement links TRBV12-3 or TRBV12-4 to TRBJ1-1; the D is unclear. Trimming shortened V by 6 bases and J by 5 bases, and 13 bases separated the two germline ends. CDR3 length equals 13 residues. The CDR3 DNA is TGTGCCAGCAGACTAGAAAAGGAGACTGAAGCTTTCTTT. It yields the protein CASRLEKETEAFF.

This chain joins TRBV7-3 and TRBJ1-1; no clear D gene. Germline V gives CDR1 SGHTA, CDR2 FQGTGA. V was trimmed by 5 bases and J by 6 bases, leaving 13 bases between them. The CDR3 consists of 13 residues. The CDR3 sequence: CASSTSAGAEAFF. The CDR3 DNA reads as TGTGCCAGCAGCACAAGCGCCGGCGCTGAAGCTTTCTTT.

V gene TRBV4-1 combines with J gene TRBJ1-3; no reliable D call. The germline V gene has CDR1 MGHRA and CDR2 YSYEKL. The CDR3 loop spans 14 amino acids. The germline V and J ends were trimmed by 8 bases and 1 base, with 12 bases remaining between them. CDR3 residues: CASGRGDSGNTIYF. In DNA form, the CDR3 reads TGCGCCAGCGGTCGGGGTGATTCTGGAAACACCATATATTTT.

This chain uses TRBV21-1 with TRBJ1-2; the table gives TRBD1 as D, unverified against the DNA. TRBV21-1 is tagged as a pseudogene. The CDR3 has 15 amino acids. CDR3 protein: CASLTDELANYGYTF. As DNA, the CDR3 is TGTGCCAGCTTGACAGACGAGTTAGCTAACTATGGCTACACCTTC.

This clone was picked up one time. The chain carries TRBV19 and TRBJ2-3; 8 bases are a match to TRBD2. This CDR3 comprises 15 residues. V shed 5 bases, J shed 7 bases, and the junction held 11 bases outside the gene matches. Germline V gives CDR1 LNHDA, CDR2 SQIVND (reference sequence). CDR3 sequence: CASSGPGLEPNTQYF. The CDR3 DNA reads TGTGCCAGTAGTGGGCCGGGACTAGAGCCCAATACGCAGTATTTT.

The rearrangement links TRBV20-1 to TRBJ1-2; no definite D call. The CDR3 runs to 11 residues. The germline gives CDR1 DFQATT, CDR2 SNEGSKA (reference sequence). Trimming removed 5 bases at V and 0 bases at J, with 4 bases between. CDR3 in DNA: TGCAGTGCTTCAACTAACTATGGCTACACCTTC. Translating it yields CSASTNYGYTF.

The chain recombines TRBV6-2 or TRBV6-3 with TRBJ1-5, with TRBD1 as a possible D gene (5 bases). The germline V gene encodes CDR1 MNHEY and CDR2 SVGEGT. The CDR3 runs 14 residues. V lost 4 bases and J lost 5, with 12 bases in between. This CDR3 reads CASSSDTGDQPQHF. The CDR3 DNA is TGTGCCAGCAGTTCGGACACTGGGGATCAGCCCCAGCATTTT.

The rearrangement uses TRBV19 and TRBJ1-1; 9 bases are shared with TRBD1. The CDR3 has 15 amino acids. Unmatched junction bases numbered 4, after V lost 5 bases and J lost 0 bases. Per germline, CDR1 LNHDA and CDR2 SQIVND (reference sequence). The CDR3 loop is CASSLGTGLNTEAFF. The CDR3 DNA reads as TGTGCCAGTAGTTTAGGGACAGGGCTGAACACTGAAGCTTTCTTT.

The rearrangement links TRBV7-2 to TRBJ1-2, with 9 bases that match TRBD1. Germline lookup yields CDR1 SGHTA and CDR2 FQGNSA. This CDR3 comprises 15 residues. With V trimmed by 1 base and J by 7 bases, 7 bases remained unmatched. The CDR3 DNA reads as TGTGCCAGCAGCTTAGTTACAGGGGGCGAGGGTGGCTACACCTTC. It encodes CASSLVTGGEGGYTF.

The CDR3 loop is CASSVDDYGARNYGYTF. CDR3 bases: TGTGCCAGCAGCGTAGATGATTATGGGGCCCGGAACTATGGCTACACCTTC. The gene calls are TRBV9 and TRBJ1-2, with a tentative D call TRBD1 (5 bases). This CDR3 has 17 amino acids. The V end lost 0 bases, the J end lost 2 bases, and 17 bases lay between the germline ends. The germline CDR1 and CDR2 sequences are SGDLS and YYNGEE.

In its sample, this clone was seen once. The chain carries TRBV6-5 and TRBJ2-7; TRBD1 agrees at 7 bases. CDR1 is MNHEY, CDR2 SVGAGI, per germline. Losses at the gene ends were 7 bases for V and 3 bases for J; bases not matched to a gene: 9. The CDR3 totals 14 residues. The CDR3 sequence: CASKPPGQSYEQYF. CDR3 nucleotide sequence: TGTGCCAGCAAGCCCCCGGGACAGAGCTACGAGCAGTACTTC.

The chain couples TRBV7-9 to TRBJ1-2; TRBD1 is a possible D gene (5 bases). V was pared by 7 bases and J by 1 base, with 19 bases between. Germline assignment: CDR1 SEHNR and CDR2 FQNEAQ (reference sequence). The CDR3 contains 16 residues. CDR3 protein: CASIPWVGQDNYGYTF. CDR3 nucleotide sequence: TGTGCCAGCATCCCATGGGTCGGACAAGATAACTATGGCTACACCTTC.